The sequence of this T cell receptor (beta chain) was determined in a study of radiotherapy plus CTLA-4 blockade in lung cancer (dated by TCRdb to the late 2010s). For the wider study: Among enrolled patients, 15% to 20% had an objective response and roughly 31% reached disease control. Results the study describes overall, beyond this receptor: Increased serum interferon-beta after radiation, together with early dynamic changes in blood T cell clones, were reported to be the strongest predictors of response. After treatment with radiotherapy and ipilimumab, TCR clones that came from tumors expanded in the peripheral blood.

The library was built by means of the immunoSEQ multiplex PCR assay. Here the immuneACCESS table is served through TCRdb, limited to in-frame sequences with V and J called. Missing clones are a known gap in these copies; in checked studies unresolved V genes cover under half, and the rest lacks a known reason. The sample table records more than 50,000 clones; more than 70% of these occur just once. 2.9% of the sample is taken by the ten largest. For this clone: What this receptor recognizes is not known. No quality values exist for individual bases; no much larger clone is one base distant.

CDR1 and CDR2 are read off the germline V gene as SGHRS and YFSETQ. Trimming removed 4 bases from V and 7 bases from J, leaving 15 bases between the germline ends. The CDR3, cysteine through phenylalanine, is 13 amino acids long. The only DNA kept is the CDR3, 39 bases in frame from the first base. The study tested focal radiation therapy combined with CTLA-4 blockade (ipilimumab) in patients with chemo-refractory metastatic non-small-cell lung cancer. Material: peripheral blood, obtained from a patient treated with radiotherapy plus ipilimumab. The chain joins TRBV5-1 to TRBJ2-7; D gene: possibly TRBD2, on 5 matching bases. The clonotype comes from a human donor with non-small cell lung cancer who had a complete response to radiotherapy plus ipilimumab. The CDR3 here reads CASSLDPTGEQYF. At the DNA level, the sequence is TGCGCCAGCAGCCTGGACCCGACGGGGGAGCAGTACTTC.